The clone carrying this T cell receptor beta chain was detected ten times or more. The source of the sample is a study of neurological immune-mediated disorders. For the unsorted libraries, 2 million PBMCs stored at -80 C served as input. The CDR3 is made up of 15 amino acids. Germline V lookup: CDR1 SGHTA, CDR2 FQGNSA. The ends lost 2 bases at V and 8 bases at J; junction bases unmatched: 8. TCRdb passed the 5' RACE reads through MiXCR, listing each CDR3 protein once. The sample consists of tens of thousands of distinct CDR3 sequences, about 4.9% of them appearing once. This chain uses TRBV7-2 with TRBJ2-1, with 8 bases fitting TRBD2. The material sequenced was PBMCs. This sequence originates from a young man with multiple sclerosis. This CDR3 is CASSLRRGARDEQFF. As DNA, the CDR3 is TGTGCCAGCAGCTTACGGCGGGGGGCTAGGGATGAGCAGTTCTTC.